The 17 T cell receptor beta chains given below trace back to one sample, sequenced in a study of CD4 T cells in relation to SARS-CoV-2 and coronaviruses. Unexposed donor CD4+ T cells date from about 2011-2018, before the COVID-19 pandemic. Isolation of CD4+ T cells took place after about 10 days in culture. Profiling relied on immunoSEQ multiplex PCR, and the TCRdb table lists in-frame clones only, not all of them. The table has roughly 19,000 clones, around 80% seen once. No cognate antigen is known for these TCRs. The sample comprised CD4+ T cells from PBMCs, cultured in vitro. The receptors here all came from a human donor in good health.

The J gene is TRBJ2-1, the V gene TRBV29-1; tentatively, D is TRBD1 (6 bases). Germline lookup yields CDR1 SQVTM and CDR2 ANQGSEA. Trimming stripped 4 bases from V and 4 bases from J, with 11 bases between. This CDR3 contains 13 residues. The CDR3 region has the DNA TGCAGCGTTGGGGGGCTCACGTACAATGAGCAGTTCTTC. Translating it yields CSVGGLTYNEQFF.

This clone was recorded a few times. The rearrangement uses TRBV6-2 or TRBV6-3 and TRBJ2-7; the match to TRBD1 covers 8 bases. This CDR3 comprises 16 residues. Unmatched junction bases numbered 6, after V lost 0 bases and J lost 2 bases. Germline CDR1 MNHEY, CDR2 SVGEGT. Here the CDR3 reads CASSYSQGASTYEQYF. The CDR3 bases are TGTGCCAGCAGTTACTCTCAGGGGGCCAGTACCTACGAGCAGTACTTC.

The gene calls are TRBV6-5 and TRBJ1-2, with 12 bases matching TRBD1. The CDR3 has 15 amino acids. The germline CDR1 and CDR2 sequences are MNHEY and SVGAGI. Germline trimming cut 0 bases from V and 13 bases from J; bases unmatched to any gene: 9. The CDR3 DNA reads TGTGCCAGCAGTTACTCGGTCGGGACAGGGGGCCGCGGCACCTTC. Its protein is CASSYSVGTGGRGTF.

This clone has more than one count but fewer than ten. This sequence joins TRBV7-3 and TRBJ2-5; TRBD2 matches at 13 bases. Germline values: CDR1 SGHTA, CDR2 FQGTGA. V gave up 0 bases and J gave up 5 bases; unmatched junction bases: 12. The CDR3 loop spans 19 amino acids. As DNA, the CDR3 is TGTGCCAGCAGCTTAACTGGAGGGACTAGCGGGACGGAGAGGGAGACCCAGTACTTC. This gives the protein CASSLTGGTSGTERETQYF.

The V gene is TRBV12-2, the J gene TRBJ2-1; the listed D gene, TRBD2, was not tested against the DNA. TRBV12-2 is shown as a pseudogene. This CDR3 has 17 residues. CDR3 sequence reads: CASRFWTSGRVGNEQFF. Written as DNA, the CDR3 is TGTGCAAGTCGCTTCTGGACTAGCGGGAGGGTAGGCAATGAGCAGTTCTTC.

The gene calls are TRBV30 and TRBJ2-1, with 12 bases identical to TRBD2. The V gene end was trimmed by 2 bases and the J gene end by 14 bases; junction bases not matched to a gene: 10. The CDR3 totals 14 residues. CDR1 and CDR2 (germline): GTSNPN, SVGIG (reference sequence). As DNA, the CDR3 is TGTGCCTGGAGTCCCAGGACTAGCGGGATCCAGGAGTTCTTC. It translates to CAWSPRTSGIQEFF. Full variable domain (outside the CDR3, taken from reference TRBV30 and TRBJ2-1): SQTIHQWPATLVQPVGSPLSLECTVEGTSNPNLYWYRQAAGRGLQLLFYSVGIGQISSEVPQNLSASRPQDRQFILSSKKLLLSDSGFYLCAWSPRTSGIQEFFGPGTRLTVL.

The CDR3 DNA reads TGTGCCAGCAGCCGACGACTAGCGGGAGCCTACAATGAGCAGTTCTTC. This codes for CASSRRLAGAYNEQFF. The chain is built from TRBV3-1 (or the pseudogene TRBV3-2) and TRBJ2-1; 12 bases fit TRBD2. The CDR3 contains 16 residues. The germline gives CDR1 LGHDT, CDR2 YNNKEL (reference sequence). The V segment lost 4 bases and the J segment 2 bases; nucleotides outside the gene matches: 3.

The chain uses TRBV19 and TRBJ1-2, with TRBD1 matching over 7 bases. The V and J ends lost 1 base and 5 bases, in that order; junction bases with no gene match: 7. Germline V gene sequence: CDR1 LNHDA, CDR2 SQIVND (reference sequence). The CDR3 covers 15 residues. The CDR3 DNA reads TGTGCCAGTAGTATAGGGACAGGAGCTACTTATGGCTACACCTTC. It codes for CASSIGTGATYGYTF. Looking up the rest from reference TRBV19 and TRBJ1-2 gives the full variable domain: DGGITQSPKYLFRKEGQNVTLSCEQNLNHDAMYWYRQDPGQGLRLIYYSQIVNDFQKGDIAEGYSVSREKKESFPLTVTSAQKNPTAFYLCASSIGTGATYGYTFGSGTRLTVV.

V is TRBV7-3 and J is TRBJ2-6; 11 bases line up with TRBD1. CDR1 and CDR2 (germline): SGHTA, FQGTGA. Unmatched junction bases numbered 12, after V lost 6 bases and J lost 2 bases. This CDR3 is built from 19 residues. The CDR3: CASSLLLRTGGAGANVLTF. The CDR3 DNA reads TGTGCCAGCAGTTTATTACTACGGACAGGGGGCGCTGGGGCCAACGTCCTGACTTTC. Full variable domain (outside the CDR3, taken from reference TRBV7-3 and TRBJ2-6): GAGVSQTPSNKVTEKGKYVELRCDPISGHTALYWYRQSLGQGPEFLIYFQGTGAADDSGLPNDRFFAVRPEGSVSTLKIQRTERGDSAVYLCASSLLLRTGGAGANVLTFGAGSRLTVL.

The chain couples TRBV27 to TRBJ2-7; possibly TRBD1 or TRBD2 for D (6 bases each). From germline, CDR1 is MNHEY and CDR2 SMNVEV (reference sequence). The CDR3 is made up of 14 amino acids. The germline V and J ends were trimmed by 6 bases and 2 bases, with 14 bases remaining between them. The DNA for the CDR3 is TGTGCCAGCAGCGCGGGACACCCAACCTACGAGCAGTACTTC. This codes for CASSAGHPTYEQYF.

This clone is a singleton in its sample. The V gene is TRBV14, the J gene TRBJ2-7, with D perhaps assigned TRBD1 or TRBD2 (5 bases each). This CDR3 comprises 15 residues. Germline V gene data show CDR1 as SGHDN and CDR2 as FVKESK. V lost 1 base, J lost 0 bases, and 10 bases lay in between. In DNA form, the CDR3 reads TGTGCCAGCAGCCAAGCCGGGGCTCTCTCCTACGAGCAGTACTTC. Its translation is CASSQAGALSYEQYF.

The chain employs TRBV11-2 and TRBJ2-5; D is unresolved. V gave up 5 bases and J gave up 0 bases, with 4 bases separating them. From germline, CDR1 is SGHAT and CDR2 FQNNGV. The CDR3 is 12 amino acids. CDR3 protein: CASSVYQETQYF. CDR3 DNA sequence: TGTGCCAGCAGCGTGTACCAAGAGACCCAGTACTTC. Filled out from reference TRBV11-2 and TRBJ2-5, the complete variable domain reads EAGVAQSPRYKIIEKRQSVAFWCNPISGHATLYWYQQILGQGPKLLIQFQNNGVVDDSQLPKDRFSAERLKGVDSTLKIQPAKLEDSAVYLCASSVYQETQYFGPGTRLLVL.

This chain uses TRBV12-5 with TRBJ1-1; weak D call: TRBD1 (5 bases). The V gene's germline CDR1 is LGHNT and CDR2 FRNRAP. V was clipped by 0 bases and J by 6 bases, with 26 bases between them. This CDR3 spans 19 amino acids. CDR3: CASGLVLGGARILGPEAFF. CDR3 DNA sequence: TGTGCTAGTGGTTTGGTACTGGGAGGGGCTCGAATTTTGGGTCCTGAAGCTTTCTTT.

The V and J genes are TRBV12-3 or TRBV12-4 and TRBJ2-3, with D maybe TRBD2 (5 bases). V was clipped by 5 bases and J by 6 bases, with 9 bases between them. The length of the CDR3 is 12 residues. The CDR3 sequence is CASSPPGDTQYF. CDR3 nucleotides: TGTGCCAGCAGTCCCCCGGGGGATACGCAGTATTTT.

This sequence joins TRBV19 and TRBJ2-3; 14 bases agree with TRBD2. With V trimmed by 4 bases and J by 3 bases, 12 bases remained unmatched. The CDR3 runs to 19 residues. Germline CDR1 and CDR2: LNHDA and SQIVND (reference sequence). This chain's CDR3 is CASSTQTSGRVGRTDTQYF. The CDR3 region has the DNA TGTGCCAGTAGTACCCAGACTAGCGGGAGGGTCGGTCGGACAGATACGCAGTATTTT. Combining the CDR3 with reference TRBV19 and TRBJ2-3 gives the whole variable domain DGGITQSPKYLFRKEGQNVTLSCEQNLNHDAMYWYRQDPGQGLRLIYYSQIVNDFQKGDIAEGYSVSREKKESFPLTVTSAQKNPTAFYLCASSTQTSGRVGRTDTQYFGPGTRLTVL.

This clone was counted a few times. V and J are TRBV10-1 and TRBJ2-1; D might be TRBD2 (5 bases). Trimming cost V 6 bases and J 3 bases, with 15 bases left between them. This CDR3 is 15 amino acids long. Germline assignment: CDR1 WNHNN and CDR2 SYGVQD (reference sequence). The DNA of the CDR3 is TGCGCCAGCAGCCCGAGCGGAGATGGCTACAATGAGCAGTTCTTC. It yields the protein CASSPSGDGYNEQFF.

This clone was counted once. CDR3 loop: CASSLAREAYNEQFF. CDR3 bases: TGTGCCAGCAGCCTCGCCAGGGAAGCCTACAATGAGCAGTTCTTC. The V gene is TRBV13, the J gene TRBJ2-1, with D maybe TRBD1 (5 bases). V shed 5 bases and J shed 2 bases, with 13 bases lying between them. Germline CDR1 and CDR2: PRHDT and FYEKMQ (reference sequence). The CDR3 spans 15 residues.